This T cell receptor (beta chain) was documented in a study of cytomegalovirus exposure and HLA in healthy donors. Everyone who donated was a healthy bone marrow donor. There are a few counts of this clone. Primers included in the PCR were 60 Vbeta and 13 Jbeta primers. The repertoire was sequenced with immunoSEQ multiplex PCR; TCRdb's copy has only in-frame clones and lacks some. The table includes about 210,000 clones, roughly 77% detected once. The CDR3 covers 15 residues. In germline, CDR1 is SGHNT, CDR2 YENEEA. Unmatched junction bases numbered 3, after V lost 1 base and J lost 2 bases. Sequenced material: PBMCs. The chain carries TRBV11-3 and TRBJ2-5; 8 bases align to TRBD1. The source of this sequence is a man aged 40-55 years in good health and CMV-seropositive. The CDR3 spells CASSLAGQEQETQYF. The CDR3 DNA sequence: TGTGCCAGCAGCTTAGCGGGACAGGAACAAGAGACCCAGTACTTC.